One sample yielded the 8 T cell receptor beta chains listed below, sequenced in a study of blood T cell repertoires in COVID-19. Clones were sequenced by immunoSEQ multiplex PCR, and TCRdb holds only the in-frame ones, with some missing. The sample holds 450,000 or so clones, roughly 88% seen once. Specimen: PBMCs or T cells enriched from blood (not recorded which). All receptors derive from a man aged 18 to 30 who had recovered from COVID-19.

The chain joins TRBV10-3 to TRBJ1-1; tentatively, D is TRBD1 (5 bases). The CDR3 is made up of 16 amino acids. Trimming stripped 3 bases from V and 3 bases from J, with 17 bases between. In germline, CDR1 is ENHRY, CDR2 SYGVKD. CDR3 bases: TGTGCCATCAGTGACTCACCCTTGGGAGGGGACACTGAAGCTTTCTTT. Translated, it gives CAISDSPLGGDTEAFF.

This sequence joins TRBV9 and TRBJ2-1, with 9 bases identical to TRBD2. This CDR3 contains 17 residues. Germline trimming cut 0 bases from V and 3 bases from J; bases unmatched to any gene: 7. Germline loops: CDR1 SGDLS, CDR2 YYNGEE. CDR3 sequence reads: CASSVGGSGGFYNEQFF. CDR3 DNA sequence: TGTGCCAGCAGCGTAGGGGGTAGCGGGGGCTTCTACAATGAGCAGTTCTTC.

This clone was observed a single time. The rearrangement uses TRBV5-8 and TRBJ1-2; no definite D call. The germline V gene encodes CDR1 SGHTS and CDR2 YDEGEE. This CDR3 region has 15 residues. The V end was cut by 2 bases, the J end by 4 bases, with 15 bases between. CDR3 protein: CASSFFELGRYGYTF. The CDR3, as DNA: TGTGCCAGCAGCTTCTTCGAACTCGGTCGCTATGGCTACACCTTC.

The gene calls are TRBV9 and TRBJ2-7, with a weak D call TRBD2 (7 bases). The CDR3 has 14 amino acids. With 0 bases removed from V and 3 bases from J, the gap between germline ends came to 10 bases. The germline gives CDR1 SGDLS, CDR2 YYNGEE. As DNA, the CDR3 is TGTGCCAGCAGCGTAGAGGGGGGGTACTACGAGCAGTACTTC. This gives the protein CASSVEGGYYEQYF.

The V gene is TRBV3-1 (or the pseudogene TRBV3-2), the J gene TRBJ2-1, with 14 positions matching TRBD2. The CDR3 is made up of 17 amino acids. Per the germline V gene, CDR1 is LGHDT and CDR2 is YNNKEL (reference sequence). The trim removed 3 bases at V and 4 bases at J, leaving 5 bases unmatched. The CDR3 reads CASSHGLAGGNYNEQFF. CDR3 nucleotides: TGTGCCAGCAGCCACGGACTAGCGGGGGGTAATTACAATGAGCAGTTCTTC.

This chain uses TRBV9 with TRBJ1-6; maybe TRBD1 (6 bases). Germline V gives CDR1 SGDLS, CDR2 YYNGEE. V lost 4 bases and J lost 3, with 11 bases in between. The CDR3 spans 15 residues. The CDR3 region has the DNA TGTGCCAGCAGCTCAGGGGATTTCTATAATTCACCCCTCCACTTT. It yields the protein CASSSGDFYNSPLHF.

A word on this clone: A much larger clone is a single base away; this may be a read error. The CDR3 reads CASSLGGGYNEQFF. In DNA form, the CDR3 reads TGTGCCAGCAGCCTGGGCGGGGGGTACAATGAGCAGTTCTTC. The rearrangement joins TRBV5-4 to TRBJ2-1; TRBD2 matches 8 bases. The CDR3 covers 14 residues. Germline assignment: CDR1 SGHNT and CDR2 YYREEE (reference sequence). V gave up 4 bases and J gave up 4 bases; unmatched junction bases: 4.

The V gene is TRBV2, the J gene TRBJ1-1, with 7 bases matching TRBD1. CDR1 is SNHLY and CDR2 is FYNNEI in the germline V gene. This CDR3 has 13 residues. V lost 6 bases, J lost 5 bases, and 6 bases stayed unmatched. CDR3 nucleotides: TGTGCCAGCAGGCAGGGGGTTTGGACTGAAGCTTTCTTT. Translation gives CASRQGVWTEAFF.